Reported below is one T cell receptor (beta chain). Its target is not known. V gave up 4 bases and J gave up 5 bases, with 14 bases separating them. The germline CDR1 and CDR2 sequences are LNHDA and SQIVND (reference sequence). The CDR3 length is 15 residues. This sample is part of a study of T cell clonotyping in hematopoietic cell transplantation. Regarding the study as a whole: Broader posttransplant TCR repertoire diversity was predicted by graft donor and pretransplant recipient Inverse Simpson Index values.

TCRdb's table, derived via immunoSEQ multiplex PCR, lists solely in-frame clones and lacks some. Here the sample spans more than 55,000 clones, over 90% being singletons. This chain uses TRBV19 with TRBJ2-2; D may match TRBD1 or TRBD2 (5 bases each). The receptor's source is a man between 45 and 60 years old in good health. Some clones in this sample may be carry-over from other donors' samples. The sequenced sample consisted of peripheral blood mononuclear cells. CDR3 coding DNA: TGTGCCAGTAGTACCAGGGACCGAGGGACCGGGGAGCTGTTTTTT. Protein product: CASSTRDRGTGELFF. Full variable domain (rest looked up from reference TRBV19 and TRBJ2-2): DGGITQSPKYLFRKEGQNVTLSCEQNLNHDAMYWYRQDPGQGLRLIYYSQIVNDFQKGDIAEGYSVSREKKESFPLTVTSAQKNPTAFYLCASSTRDRGTGELFFGEGSRLTVL.